A selection of T cell receptor beta chains follows, all from one sample in a study of identical twins. TCRdb re-called the 5' RACE reads with MiXCR, one entry per CDR3 protein. Here the sample spans roughly 280,000 distinct CDR3 sequences, just under 9.5% being singletons. A further study also used this sample, focusing on yellow fever vaccine responses in identical twins.

The sequencing sample was made of CD8+ T cells sorted from blood. These receptors originate from a woman aged 18-30 years in good health. Each CDR3 is given without its conserved first and last residue.

J: TRBJ2-7
V: TRBV27
CDR3: ASGPGQIYEQY

J: TRBJ2-1
V: TRBV13
CDR3: ASSLGPGQTEYNEQF

J: TRBJ1-1
V: TRBV12-3/TRBV12-4
CDR3: ASSLRGEAF

J: TRBJ2-6
V: TRBV6-2/TRBV6-3
CDR3: ASSPDYSGANVLT

J: TRBJ2-7
V: TRBV28
CDR3: ASSLELAGSGDYEQY

J: TRBJ2-3
V: TRBV7-9
CDR3: ASSHYGLAGGPDTQY

J: TRBJ2-7
V: TRBV29-1
CDR3: SVEETGETYEQY

J: TRBJ2-7
V: TRBV28
CDR3: ASSLGTEPYEQY

J: TRBJ2-7
V: TRBV2
CDR3: ASRLAGVQDEQY

J: TRBJ2-1
V: TRBV18
CDR3: ASSLPEDEQF

J: TRBJ1-5
V: TRBV27
CDR3: ASSVTGSNQPQH

J: TRBJ2-3
V: TRBV28
CDR3: ASSLLFGRSLTDTQY

J: .
V: TRBV14
CDR3: ASVRRGFTGTAPYEQF

J: TRBJ2-7
V: TRBV4-1
CDR3: ASSLTWGVNREQY

J: TRBJ2-6
V: TRBV27
CDR3: ASSQKQGYGANVLT

J: TRBJ1-5
V: TRBV20-1
CDR3: SARDRVSNQPQH

J: TRBJ2-7
V: TRBV14
CDR3: ASSHGTGAPYEQY

J: TRBJ2-7
V: TRBV29-1
CDR3: SVTRNGEQY

J: TRBJ1-5
V: TRBV5-5
CDR3: ASSLDVNQPQH

J: TRBJ2-3
V: TRBV3-1
CDR3: ASSPHGLAVTDTQY

J: TRBJ2-1
V: TRBV7-9
CDR3: ASSSGLPTNEQF

J: TRBJ2-7
V: TRBV25-1
CDR3: ASSEYGGSYEQY

J: TRBJ1-4
V: TRBV20-1
CDR3: SARSWHSTNEKLF

J: TRBJ1-1
V: TRBV7-2
CDR3: ASSLVWLGDGSTEAF

J: TRBJ2-2
V: TRBV10-3
CDR3: AISESGGNTGELF

J: TRBJ2-3
V: TRBV5-1
CDR3: ASSLVVGDTQY

J: TRBJ1-5
V: TRBV27
CDR3: ASSLDSDSNQPQH

J: TRBJ2-1
V: TRBV2
CDR3: ASSPGQGFEQF

J: TRBJ2-2
V: TRBV4-1
CDR3: ASSLHGAPNTGELF

J: TRBJ2-7
V: TRBV29-1
CDR3: SVVGLRNEQY

J: TRBJ1-2
V: TRBV7-9
CDR3: ASSLEDTG

J: TRBJ2-7
V: TRBV10-2
CDR3: ASSESVGAPPYEQY

J: TRBJ2-4
V: TRBV27
CDR3: ASSLSGSNIQY

J: TRBJ2-7
V: TRBV28
CDR3: ATSSARDEQY

J: TRBJ2-5
V: TRBV5-1
CDR3: ASSLDYTDFGDQETQY